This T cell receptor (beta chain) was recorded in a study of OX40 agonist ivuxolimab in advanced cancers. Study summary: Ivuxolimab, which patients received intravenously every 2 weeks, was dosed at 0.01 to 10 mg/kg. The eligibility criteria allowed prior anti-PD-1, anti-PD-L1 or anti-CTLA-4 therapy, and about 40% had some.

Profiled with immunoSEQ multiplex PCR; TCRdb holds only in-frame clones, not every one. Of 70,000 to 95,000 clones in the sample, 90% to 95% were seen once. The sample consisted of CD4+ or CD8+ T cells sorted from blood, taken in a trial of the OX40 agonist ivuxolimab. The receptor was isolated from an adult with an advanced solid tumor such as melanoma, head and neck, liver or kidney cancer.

CDR3 nucleotides: TGTGCCAGCAGTGCTGGGACTAGACCCACCGGGGAGCTGTTTTTT. As protein: CASSAGTRPTGELFF. This chain connects TRBV27 to TRBJ2-2; 8 nucleotides match TRBD2. This CDR3 is built from 15 residues. Germline CDR1 MNHEY, CDR2 SMNVEV (reference sequence). J lost 4 bases, V lost 5 bases, and 6 bases had no gene match.